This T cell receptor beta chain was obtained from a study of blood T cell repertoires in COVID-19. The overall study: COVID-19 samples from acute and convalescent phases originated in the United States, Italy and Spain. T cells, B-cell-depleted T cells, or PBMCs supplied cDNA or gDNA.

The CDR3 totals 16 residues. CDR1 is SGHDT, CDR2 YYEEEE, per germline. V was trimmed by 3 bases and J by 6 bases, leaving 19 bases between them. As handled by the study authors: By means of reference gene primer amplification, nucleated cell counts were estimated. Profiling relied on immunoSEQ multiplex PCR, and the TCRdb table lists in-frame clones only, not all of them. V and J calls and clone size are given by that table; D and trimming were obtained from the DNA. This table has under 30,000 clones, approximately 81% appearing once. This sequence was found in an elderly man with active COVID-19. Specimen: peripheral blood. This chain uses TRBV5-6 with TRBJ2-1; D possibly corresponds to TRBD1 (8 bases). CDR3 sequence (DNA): TGTGCCAGCAGCTATTCGACAGGGGCTAGCGGCAATGAGCAGTTCTTC. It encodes CASSYSTGASGNEQFF.